This T cell receptor (beta chain) was sequenced in a study of blood T cell repertoires in COVID-19 (dated by TCRdb to 2018 to 2021). Regarding the complete study: Samples from collaborators originated in the United States, Italy and Spain and spanned both the acute and convalescent phases of COVID-19. The prospective study material was composed of cDNA or gDNA derived from T cells, B-cell-depleted T cells, or PBMCs. Subjects who had been exposed to COVID-19, were actively infected with it, or had recovered from it provided the deeply sampled blood TCRbeta repertoires that made up the dataset. The repertoires were released in a freely available public database meant as a resource for research on the immune response to SARS-CoV-2. The samples were drawn from the first 160 participants of the ongoing ImmuneRACE study and from more than 1,000 subjects provided by 6 global collaborators. Sample metadata almost always included a de-identified subject ID, COVID-19 status, age in years and sex. Where available, HLA class I and class II types were obtained from metadata supplied by the sample provider rather than from assay-based typing.

This clone was observed a few times. It has no known antigen specificity. No base quality values were provided; no much bigger clone lies one nucleotide off. The collaborating institutions used their own protocols to collect whole blood in K2EDTA tubes. For TCRbeta analysis, collaborators shipped samples as frozen whole blood, isolated PBMCs, or DNA extracted from either of those sample types. V is pared back by 1 base and J by 4 bases, with 13 bases lying between the germline termini. Inclusive of the bounding cysteine and phenylalanine, the CDR3 is 15 residues long. The sequence is cut down to CDR3 DNA, 45 bases in frame from base 1. The CDR1 and CDR2 encoded by the germline V gene (reference sequence) are LNHNV and YYDKDF. Broader findings and caveats from the paper: The quantity of clinical and demographic metadata differed by source and by participant and was supplied without curation.

TCRbeta CDR3 regions were amplified from genomic DNA using the immunoSEQ Assay, a bias-controlled multiplex PCR. In the source study's methods: Within the assay, amplification of reference gene primers was used to estimate how many nucleated cells each sample contained. To quantify the absolute abundance of each unique TCRbeta CDR3 rearrangement, sequence reads were collapsed and filtered. Productive Simpson clonality was computed per sample as the square root of Simpson's diversity index over productive rearrangements. Sourced from immuneACCESS, this table was stored by TCRdb with only in-frame sequences that have V and J called. A share of the clones is absent; for the studies checked, an unresolved V gene accounts for under half, and the remainder has no known explanation. D and trimming come from the DNA, and the V and J calls and clone size come from that table. Within this sample are under 80,000 clones, with 85% to 90% of them counted one time only. The biggest ten clones account for roughly 1% of the sample.

This sequence was found in a man aged 65 to 79 with acute or convalescent COVID-19. The sequence is built from TRBV15 and TRBJ1-2; a tentative D call is TRBD1 (5 bases match). Material: peripheral blood. The bases read TGTGCCACCAGCAGAGTCTCGGGGGGACGCTATGGCTACACCTTC. Translated, this is CATSRVSGGRYGYTF.